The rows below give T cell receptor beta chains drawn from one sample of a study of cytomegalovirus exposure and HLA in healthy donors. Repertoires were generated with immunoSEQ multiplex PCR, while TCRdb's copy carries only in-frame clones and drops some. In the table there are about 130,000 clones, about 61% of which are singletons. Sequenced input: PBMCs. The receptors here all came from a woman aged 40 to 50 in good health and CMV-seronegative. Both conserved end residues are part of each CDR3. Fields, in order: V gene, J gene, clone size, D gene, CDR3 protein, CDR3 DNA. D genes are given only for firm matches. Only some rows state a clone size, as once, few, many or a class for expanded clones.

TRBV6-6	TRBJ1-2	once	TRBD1	CASTPSDRAKGYTF	TGTGCCAGCACCCCTTCGGACAGGGCCAAGGGCTACACCTTC
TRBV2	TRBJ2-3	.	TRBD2	CASGQAGNPSTDTQYF	TGTGCCAGCGGCCAAGCGGGGAACCCTAGCACAGATACGCAGTATTTT
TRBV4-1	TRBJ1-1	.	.	CASSQQRGNTEAFF	TGCGCCAGCAGCCAACAGAGAGGGAACACTGAAGCTTTCTTT
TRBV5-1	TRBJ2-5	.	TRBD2	CASSPLWTSGEETQYF	TGCGCCAGCAGCCCCCTATGGACTAGCGGGGAAGAGACCCAGTACTTC
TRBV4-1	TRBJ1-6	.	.	CASSLLGTFNSPLHF	TGCGCCAGCAGCCTCCTCGGGACTTTTAATTCACCCCTCCACTTT
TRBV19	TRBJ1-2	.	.	CASSIGQTYGYTF	TGTGCCAGTAGTATAGGACAGACCTATGGCTACACCTTC
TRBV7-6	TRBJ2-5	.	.	CASSLRPRPQETQYF	TGTGCCAGCAGCTTACGACCCAGGCCACAAGAGACCCAGTACTTC
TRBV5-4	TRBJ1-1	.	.	CASSLAGFEAFF	TGTGCCAGCAGCTTGGCCGGTTTTGAAGCTTTCTTT
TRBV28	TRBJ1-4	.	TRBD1	CASSLTPDRGGDEKLFF	TGTGCCAGCAGTTTAACCCCCGACAGGGGTGGGGATGAAAAACTGTTTTTT
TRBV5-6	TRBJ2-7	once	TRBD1	CASSPGPGQGSHPYEQYF	TGTGCCAGCAGCCCCGGGCCGGGACAGGGGTCCCATCCCTACGAGCAGTACTTC
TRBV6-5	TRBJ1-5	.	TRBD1	CASSETGKNQPQHF	TGTGCCAGCAGTGAGACAGGGAAGAATCAGCCCCAGCATTTT
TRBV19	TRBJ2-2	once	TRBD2	CASKSLGRMNTGELFF	TGTGCCAGTAAGTCCCTCGGGAGGATGAACACCGGGGAGCTGTTTTTT
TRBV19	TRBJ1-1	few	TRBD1	CASSRARDRTNTEAFF	TGTGCCAGTAGCCGGGCCCGGGACAGAACGAACACTGAAGCTTTCTTT
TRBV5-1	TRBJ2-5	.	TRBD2	CASSTGGSQETQYF	TGCGCCAGCAGTACGGGGGGGAGCCAAGAGACCCAGTACTTC
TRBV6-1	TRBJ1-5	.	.	CASSEVESSGNQPQHF	TGTGCCAGCAGTGAAGTAGAGAGCAGCGGCAATCAGCCCCAGCATTTT
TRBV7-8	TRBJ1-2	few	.	CASSLSSGIYGYTF	TGTGCCAGCAGCTTAAGCTCGGGGATCTATGGCTACACCTTC
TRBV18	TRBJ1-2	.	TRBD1	CASSPGQGDGYTF	TGTGCCAGCTCACCGGGACAGGGGGATGGCTACACCTTC
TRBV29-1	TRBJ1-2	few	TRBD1	CSAGQGMNYGYTF	TGCAGCGCGGGACAGGGTATGAACTATGGCTACACCTTC
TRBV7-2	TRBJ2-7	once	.	CASLRPSSYEQYF	TGTGCCAGCTTGAGGCCGAGCTCCTACGAGCAGTACTTC
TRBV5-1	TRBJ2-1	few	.	CASSLGQASYNEQFF	TGCGCCAGCAGCTTGGGTCAGGCGTCCTACAATGAGCAGTTCTTC
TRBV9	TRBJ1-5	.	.	CASSVASSPGPQHF	TGTGCCAGCAGCGTAGCCTCCTCTCCGGGGCCCCAGCATTTT
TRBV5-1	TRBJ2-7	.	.	CASSPRGGDSYEQYF	TGCGCCAGCAGCCCCAGGGGAGGGGACTCCTACGAGCAGTACTTC